The 14 T cell receptor beta chains in this list originate from one sample, sequenced in a study of blood T cell repertoires in COVID-19. The method was immunoSEQ multiplex PCR; TCRdb's version includes in-frame clones alone and lacks a portion of them. The sample lists roughly 54,000 clones; 90% were seen once. Sample: peripheral blood. The receptor source for this set is a man in his forties or fifties with acute or convalescent COVID-19.

This rearrangement joins TRBV6-5 to TRBJ2-7, with 10 bases matching TRBD1. The CDR3 runs 15 residues. Germline V gene lookup returns CDR1 MNHEY and CDR2 SVGAGI. Unmatched junction bases numbered 12, after V lost 9 bases and J lost 4 bases. CDR3 coding DNA: TGTGCCAGTAAAACTGCCGGGACAGGGGCATACGAGCAGTACTTC. Protein product: CASKTAGTGAYEQYF.

The chain couples TRBV6-4 to TRBJ2-1, with D possibly being TRBD2 (5 bases). CDR1 and CDR2 (germline): MRHNA, SNTAGT. The CDR3 consists of 14 residues. The V end was cut by 4 bases, the J end by 5 bases, with 12 bases between. The CDR3 loop reads CASSGGWGHNEQFF. CDR3 bases: TGTGCCAGCAGTGGAGGGTGGGGTCACAATGAGCAGTTCTTC.

The V gene is TRBV5-6, the J gene TRBJ2-5, with a tentative D call TRBD2 (5 bases). CDR3 length equals 14 residues. V lost 2 bases to trimming and J lost 5 bases, with 13 bases between them. Germline V lookup: CDR1 SGHDT, CDR2 YYEEEE. The CDR3 spells CASSFWPRRETQYF. CDR3 bases: TGTGCCAGCAGCTTTTGGCCAAGGAGGGAGACCCAGTACTTC.

CDR3 DNA: TGTGCCAGCAGCTGGACTAGCCGGCGTGAGACCCAGTACTTC. It specifies CASSWTSRRETQYF. This chain uses TRBV6-6 with TRBJ2-5; 8 bases are a match to TRBD2. Germline CDR1 reads MNHNY; CDR2 reads SVGAGI (reference sequence). Trimming took 6 bases from V and 5 from J; bases not matched to a gene: 8. The CDR3 is made up of 14 amino acids.

This clone was recorded a few times. The V and J genes are TRBV7-2 and TRBJ2-7, with a possible D match to TRBD2 (6 bases). The V gene lost 3 bases and the J gene lost 0 bases, with 15 bases spanning the gap. Germline V gives CDR1 SGHTA, CDR2 FQGNSA. The CDR3 covers 16 residues. The CDR3 here is CASSFYRDLSSYEQYF. For the CDR3, the DNA is TGTGCCAGCAGCTTCTACCGGGACTTGAGCTCCTACGAGCAGTACTTC.

This sequence joins TRBV27 and TRBJ2-4, with 10 bases identical to TRBD2. This CDR3 spans 12 amino acids. Germline V lookup: CDR1 MNHEY, CDR2 SMNVEV (reference sequence). V gave up 10 bases and J gave up 15 bases; unmatched junction bases: 12. The chain's CDR3 is CAILLPSGRAYF. CDR3 nucleotides: TGTGCCATCCTCCTCCCAAGCGGGAGGGCGTACTTC.

This chain joins TRBV6-2 or TRBV6-3 and TRBJ1-4; D uncertain. Germline CDR1 and CDR2: MNHEY and SVGEGT. Trimming cost V 1 base and J 3 bases, with 12 bases left between them. The CDR3 has 16 residues. CDR3 loop: CASSYFPSHANEKLFF. The CDR3 region has the DNA TGTGCCAGCAGTTACTTCCCATCACACGCTAATGAAAAACTGTTTTTT.

The V and J genes are TRBV7-8 and TRBJ1-4, with D maybe TRBD1 (5 bases). CDR3 length: 15 amino acids. Trimming took off 2 bases at V and 0 bases at J, with 7 bases between the two ends. Germline assignment: CDR1 SGHVS and CDR2 FQNEAQ. The CDR3 region is CASSLQGATNEKLFF. The DNA of the CDR3 is TGTGCCAGCAGCTTACAGGGTGCAACTAATGAAAAACTGTTTTTT.

The chain recombines TRBV19 with TRBJ2-1; 9 bases align to TRBD2. CDR3 size: 15 residues. Looked up from germline, CDR1 is LNHDA and CDR2 is SQIVND (reference sequence). V lost 3 bases and J lost 8; bases outside the gene matches: 8. The CDR3 region has the DNA TGTGCCAGTAGTATCGCTCAAGCGGGAGGAGATGAGCAGTTCTTC. It yields the protein CASSIAQAGGDEQFF. Based on the CDR3 plus reference TRBV19 and TRBJ2-1, the full variable domain is DGGITQSPKYLFRKEGQNVTLSCEQNLNHDAMYWYRQDPGQGLRLIYYSQIVNDFQKGDIAEGYSVSREKKESFPLTVTSAQKNPTAFYLCASSIAQAGGDEQFFGPGTRLTVL.

CDR3 sequence: CASSLVGSGVYSYEQYF. DNA of the CDR3: TGTGCCAGCAGCTTAGTTGGTAGCGGAGTCTACTCCTACGAGCAGTACTTC. V gene TRBV11-3 combines with J gene TRBJ2-7; tentatively, D is TRBD2 (6 bases). The CDR3 is made up of 17 amino acids. CDR1 SGHNT and CDR2 YENEEA come from the germline V gene. With 1 base removed from V and 0 bases from J, the gap between germline ends came to 16 bases.

V usage is TRBV9 and J usage is TRBJ2-2; D is ambiguous. Trimming took 0 bases from V and 4 from J, leaving 4 bases between them. CDR1 SGDLS and CDR2 YYNGEE come from the germline V gene. CDR3 size: 13 residues. Here the CDR3 DNA reads TGTGCCAGCAGCGTAGACGGCACCGGGGAGCTGTTTTTT. Amino acids: CASSVDGTGELFF.

The genes are TRBV9 and TRBJ1-2, with 8 bases identical to TRBD1. V was clipped by 0 bases and J by 8 bases; unmatched bases: 6. The CDR3 runs to 14 residues. The germline CDR1 and CDR2 sequences are SGDLS and YYNGEE. The CDR3 sequence is CASSVDQGAGGYTF. In nucleotides, the CDR3 is TGTGCCAGCAGCGTAGATCAGGGGGCAGGAGGCTACACCTTC.

The chain carries TRBV24-1 and TRBJ2-5; TRBD1 is a possible D gene (5 bases). V was pared by 3 bases and J by 5 bases, with 12 bases between. The CDR3 has 14 residues. Germline V gene lookup returns CDR1 KGHDR and CDR2 SFDVKD. DNA for the CDR3: TGTGCCACCAGTGATAAGGGAAACAGGGAGACCCAGTACTTC. Protein: CATSDKGNRETQYF.

V usage is TRBV19 and J usage is TRBJ2-5; 7 bases are a match to TRBD1. This CDR3 contains 16 residues. The V gene end was trimmed by 5 bases and the J gene end by 3 bases; junction bases not matched to a gene: 12. The V gene's germline CDR1 is LNHDA and CDR2 SQIVND (reference sequence). The CDR3: CASSRWGRDSEETQYF. The CDR3 nucleotides read TGTGCCAGTAGTCGATGGGGCCGGGACAGCGAAGAGACCCAGTACTTC. Using reference TRBV19 and TRBJ2-5 for the parts outside the CDR3, the full variable domain is DGGITQSPKYLFRKEGQNVTLSCEQNLNHDAMYWYRQDPGQGLRLIYYSQIVNDFQKGDIAEGYSVSREKKESFPLTVTSAQKNPTAFYLCASSRWGRDSEETQYFGPGTRLLVL.